The T cell receptor beta chain under discussion was sequenced for a study of identical twins. Overall study findings and caveats: Less excess twin sharing appeared in beta out-of-frame sequences.

The V gene's germline CDR1 is DFQATT and CDR2 SNEGSKA (reference sequence). The CDR3 runs to 15 residues. V lost 4 bases and J lost 0; bases outside the gene matches: 7. This clonotype was counted between two and nine times. The antigen remains unidentified. TCRdb itself ran the 5' RACE reads through MiXCR, one entry per CDR3 protein. This table has about 520,000 distinct CDR3 sequences, about 20% appearing once. A further study also used this sample, focusing on T cells expressing NK-cell markers. This second study notes: Investigators obtained TCR beta repertoires from sorted CD3+CD56+NKG2C+, CD3+CD56+NKG2C- and CD3+CD56-NKG2C+ T cells.

The source material was CD4+ T cells sorted from blood. This TCR was sampled from a woman aged 18-29 years in good health. V and J are TRBV20-1 and TRBJ1-1; 8 bases match TRBD1. The CDR3 nucleotides are TGCAGTGCTACGAAGACAGGGGACATGAACACTGAAGCTTTCTTT. This sequence encodes CSATKTGDMNTEAFF.